The next 9 T cell receptor beta chains were all read from a single sample in a study of shared clonotypes between healthy human individuals. Sequencing was performed with immunoSEQ multiplex PCR; in TCRdb, only in-frame clones are kept and a portion is missing. The sample lists roughly 890,000 clones; about 92% were seen once. Selected positively for CCR7 and CD45RO-negative, naive CD8 cells excluded terminally differentiated effector memory CD45RA+ cells. Sequencing was carried out using naive CD8+ T cells sorted from blood. All receptors come from a man aged 25 to 45 in good health.

The chain has TRBV27 and TRBJ2-3; possibly TRBD1 or TRBD2 for D (5 bases each). Germline CDR1 MNHEY, CDR2 SMNVEV (reference sequence). The V end lost 5 bases, the J end lost 2 bases, and 17 bases lay between the germline ends. CDR3 length equals 16 residues. DNA of the CDR3: TGTGCCAGCAGTCCTCTCGTAGGGACCAACACAGATACGCAGTATTTT. It is translated as CASSPLVGTNTDTQYF.

This chain joins TRBV7-2 and TRBJ2-5, with D unresolved. Trimming cost V 4 bases and J 4 bases, with 13 bases left between them. The CDR3 has 14 residues. Germline V gene lookup returns CDR1 SGHTA and CDR2 FQGNSA. As DNA, the CDR3 is TGTGCCAGCAGCTCGCCCGGGTTGCGAGAGACCCAGTACTTC. Its translation is CASSSPGLRETQYF.

The gene calls are TRBV5-1 and TRBJ1-1; 7 nucleotides agree with TRBD1. V gave up 4 bases and J gave up 0 bases; unmatched junction bases: 15. Germline assignment: CDR1 SGHRS and CDR2 YFSETQ. The CDR3 length is 18 residues. This CDR3 reads CASSPMGQGGRMNTEAFF. Written as DNA, the CDR3 is TGCGCCAGCAGCCCTATGGGTCAGGGGGGAAGGATGAACACTGAAGCTTTCTTT.

The rearrangement uses TRBV4-3 and TRBJ1-1; a possible D gene is TRBD1 (5 bases). V gave up 1 base and J gave up 5 bases, with 17 bases separating them. This CDR3 region has 16 residues. Germline V gene lookup returns CDR1 LGHNA and CDR2 YSLEER. The CDR3 loop is CASSQGRWDLRTEAFF. In DNA, the CDR3 is TGCGCCAGCAGCCAAGGGCGCTGGGACCTACGGACTGAAGCTTTCTTT.

The V gene is TRBV7-6, the J gene TRBJ2-2; D possibly matches TRBD1 or TRBD2 (5 bases each). Germline-derived CDR1 and CDR2 are SGHVS and FNYEAQ. Trimming left V 5 bases short and J 1 base short, with 11 bases between. The CDR3 runs 15 residues. The CDR3 DNA follows: TGTGCCAGCAGCCCGGGACCGATGAACACCGGGGAGCTGTTTTTT. The encoded protein is CASSPGPMNTGELFF.

This clone has a single count. The chain carries TRBV5-4 and TRBJ2-7; either TRBD1 or TRBD2 may supply D (5 bases each). The CDR3 consists of 14 residues. The V gene lost 4 bases and the J gene lost 7 bases, with 18 bases spanning the gap. CDR1 and CDR2 (germline): SGHNT, YYREEE (reference sequence). The CDR3 coding sequence is TGTGCCAGCAGCCTCTGGGACCAATCCTCTGAGCAGTACTTC. Translating it yields CASSLWDQSSEQYF. The variable domain in full, completed from reference TRBV5-4 and TRBJ2-7, reads ETGVTQSPTHLIKTRGQQVTLRCSSQSGHNTVSWYQQALGQGPQFIFQYYREEENGRGNFPPRFSGLQFPNYSSELNVNALELDDSALYLCASSLWDQSSEQYFGPGTRLTVT.

DNA of the CDR3: TGTGCCAGCAGCACATTAATCAATGAGGAGAGGGATACGCAGTATTTT. Encoded protein: CASSTLINEERDTQYF. This sequence joins TRBV21-1 and TRBJ2-3; the table's D call, TRBD2, has no DNA check behind it. TRBV21-1 is classified as a pseudogene. The CDR3 runs to 16 residues.

As for this clone: At one of its ends the junction is not consistent with the germline gene, which may arise from a read error. The rearrangement joins TRBV7-9 to TRBJ2-5; 8 bases line up with TRBD1. The CDR3 totals 15 residues. Germline CDR1 and CDR2: SEHNR and FQNEAQ (reference sequence). The DNA for the CDR3 is TGTGCCAGCAGCCCGGACAGGGTGGAACAAGTGACCCAGTACTTC. This translates into CASSPDRVEQVTQYF.

V and J are TRBV7-9 and TRBJ2-1; 7 nucleotides match TRBD1. The CDR3 has 16 amino acids. After removal of 5 bases from V and 5 bases from J, the junction contained 12 bases not matched to a gene. From germline, CDR1 is SEHNR and CDR2 FQNEAQ (reference sequence). The CDR3 sequence: CASSPRTGTEDNEQFF. CDR3 DNA sequence: TGTGCCAGCAGCCCCCGTACCGGGACAGAGGACAATGAGCAGTTCTTC.